This is a list of T cell receptor beta chains from one sample in a study of breast tumors, draining lymph nodes, adjacent tissues. TCRdb reanalysed the multiplex PCR reads using MiXCR and keeps one entry per CDR3 protein. Altogether 25,000 or so distinct CDR3 sequences are present, 68% being singletons, with the ten largest covering 20% to 30%. The material sequenced was tumor-adjacent breast tissue. All receptors derive from a female donor with breast cancer. Some clones in this sample may be carry-over from other donors' samples. Each CDR3 is given with its conserved first and last residue. The D gene is left open where the match is weak. Clone size, where shown, is once, few, many, or a class for clones that have expanded.

CDR3 protein | CDR3 DNA | clone size | CDR3 length | V gene | D gene | J gene
CSVNRDYEQCF | TGCAGCGTTAACAGGGACTACGAGCAGTGCTTC | NA | 11 | TRBV29-1 | NA | TRBJ2-7
CASSPTGSTGANVLTF | TGTGCCAGCAGCCCCACAGGGTCCACTGGGGCCAACGTCCTGACTTTC | once | 16 | TRBV7-3 | NA | TRBJ2-6
CSARLAGPRNEQFF | TGCAGTGCTAGACTAGCGGGGCCGAGGAATGAGCAGTTCTTC | NA | 14 | TRBV20-1 | TRBD2 | TRBJ2-1
CASSSTSRGGQETQYF | TGTGCCAGCAGCTCTACGTCCCGGGGAGGTCAAGAGACCCAGTACTTC | once | 16 | TRBV7-6 | NA | TRBJ2-5
CASSASGTSGEQYF | TGTGCCAGCAGTGCTTCCGGGACTAGCGGCGAGCAGTACTTC | NA | 14 | TRBV25-1 | TRBD2 | TRBJ2-7
CASSVLAGGFHNEQFF | TGTGCCAGCAGCGTGTTAGCGGGAGGGTTCCACAATGAGCAGTTCTTC | NA | 16 | TRBV9 | TRBD2 | TRBJ2-1
CASSQDQSTGGDTQYF | TGCGCCAGCAGCCAAGACCAATCGACCGGGGGGGATACGCAGTATTTT | medium-sized | 16 | TRBV4-1 | TRBD2 | TRBJ2-3
CASSAGQDPLGYTF | TGTGCCAGCAGTGCGGGACAGGACCCACTTGGCTACACCTTC | many | 14 | TRBV2 | TRBD1 | TRBJ1-2
CAISEPGGFGNTIYF | TGTGCCATCAGTGAGCCAGGGGGCTTTGGAAACACCATATATTTT | NA | 15 | TRBV6-6 | TRBD1 | TRBJ1-3
CASNEVKEPQHF | TGTGCCAGCAATGAAGTAAAAGAGCCCCAGCATTTT | NA | 12 | TRBV28 | NA | TRBJ1-5
CSAREGRGNQPQHF | TGCAGTGCTAGAGAAGGCAGGGGGAATCAGCCCCAGCATTTT | few | 14 | TRBV20-1 | TRBD1 | TRBJ1-5
CASSWTGQSTQETQYF | TGTGCCAGCAGCTGGACCGGACAGTCCACACAAGAGACCCAGTACTTC | medium-sized | 16 | TRBV5-6 | NA | TRBJ2-5
CAIDLSGSSETQYF | TGTGCCATCGACCTTAGCGGGAGCTCGGAGACCCAGTACTTC | once | 14 | TRBV2 | TRBD2 | TRBJ2-5
CASSRKRIYEQYF | TGTGCCAGCTCCCGAAAAAGGATCTACGAGCAGTACTTC | NA | 13 | TRBV2 | NA | TRBJ2-7
CARELGETQYF | TGTGCCCGAGAATTAGGAGAGACCCAGTACTTC | NA | 11 | TRBV30 | NA | TRBJ2-5
CAGQKGQGGYEQYF | TGTGCCGGTCAAAAGGGACAGGGGGGATACGAGCAGTACTTC | NA | 14 | TRBV2 | TRBD1 | TRBJ2-7
CASSSGSRDTGELFF | TGTGCCAGCAGTTCCGGGTCTAGGGACACCGGGGAGCTGTTTTTT | NA | 15 | TRBV6-1 | NA | TRBJ2-2
CASSLVRSEAFF | TGTGCCAGCAGCTTGGTTCGGTCTGAAGCTTTCTTT | NA | 12 | TRBV5-6 | NA | TRBJ1-1
CASSWGPGREAHTEAFF | TGCGCCAGCAGCTGGGGCCCAGGGCGGGAGGCTCACACTGAAGCTTTCTTT | NA | 17 | TRBV5-1 | NA | TRBJ1-1
CASARGTGLYEQYF | TGTGCCAGCGCACGGGGAACAGGGTTGTACGAGCAGTACTTC | once | 14 | TRBV19 | NA | TRBJ2-7
CSARTGTRDWYEQYF | TGCAGTGCTAGAACCGGGACCAGGGATTGGTACGAGCAGTACTTC | few | 15 | TRBV20-1 | NA | TRBJ2-7
CAAPGGGTVTRNYNSPLHF | TGTGCCGCCCCGGGGGGGGGGACGGTAACTAGGAACTATAATTCACCCCTCCACTTT | NA | 19 | TRBV24-1 | NA | TRBJ1-6
CASSLPTGYAEAFF | TGTGCCAGCAGCTTACCTACAGGGTACGCTGAAGCTTTCTTT | NA | 14 | TRBV7-9 | NA | TRBJ1-1
CASSPFQTLYSNQPQHF | TGCGCCAGCAGTCCCTTTCAGACTCTTTATAGCAATCAGCCCCAGCATTTT | few | 17 | TRBV6-1 | NA | TRBJ1-5
CASSLKGQGSTGELFF | TGTGCCAGCAGTTTAAAGGGACAGGGGAGCACCGGGGAGCTGTTTTTT | NA | 16 | TRBV27 | TRBD1 | TRBJ2-2
CASRSGEGYNEQFF | TGTGCCAGCAGATCCGGGGAGGGTTACAATGAGCAGTTCTTC | NA | 14 | TRBV6-5 | TRBD2 | TRBJ2-1
CATTDSPDSYEQYF | TGTGCCACCACCGACAGCCCAGACTCCTACGAGCAGTACTTC | NA | 14 | TRBV10-3 | NA | TRBJ2-7
CASSQEWGPHSYEQYF | TGCGCCAGCAGCCAGGAGTGGGGACCGCACTCCTACGAGCAGTACTTC | NA | 16 | TRBV4-1 | NA | TRBJ2-7
CASSSGTIAYEQYF | TGTGCCAGCAGCTCAGGGACGATTGCTTACGAGCAGTACTTC | NA | 14 | TRBV7-9 | NA | TRBJ2-7
CASTVQPSSGNTIYF | TGTGCCAGCACCGTACAGCCGAGCTCTGGAAACACCATATATTTT | medium-sized | 15 | TRBV2 | NA | TRBJ1-3
CASSGGDFYEQYF | TGTGCCAGCAGCGGGGGGGACTTCTACGAGCAGTACTTC | NA | 13 | TRBV7-9 | TRBD2 | TRBJ2-7
CASSLGGTANNYGYTF | TGTGCCAGCAGCTTAGGCGGGACTGCCAATAACTATGGCTACACCTTC | once | 16 | TRBV7-9 | NA | TRBJ1-2
CASSLRPAVDTQYF | TGTGCCAGCAGCCTGCGGCCCGCGGTAGATACGCAGTATTTT | NA | 14 | TRBV11-3 | NA | TRBJ2-3
CASRQGTGTQYF | TGTGCCAGCAGACAGGGGACAGGGACCCAGTACTTC | NA | 12 | TRBV2 | TRBD1 | TRBJ2-5
CSARDVQGNNEQFF | TGCAGTGCTAGAGATGTTCAGGGAAACAATGAGCAGTTCTTC | NA | 14 | TRBV20-1 | NA | TRBJ2-1
CASSEAKGLDTQYF | TGTGCCAGCAGTGAAGCTAAGGGTTTGGATACGCAGTATTTT | once | 14 | TRBV2 | NA | TRBJ2-3
CASTARFSDTQYF | TGTGCCAGCACCGCTAGGTTTTCAGATACGCAGTATTTT | NA | 13 | TRBV27 | NA | TRBJ2-3
CAINPRQDSYEQYF | TGTGCCATCAATCCTCGACAGGACTCCTACGAGCAGTACTTC | once | 14 | TRBV10-3 | NA | TRBJ2-7
CASSRRRTGDSPLHF | TGTGCCAGCAGCCGACGCAGGACAGGGGATTCACCCCTCCACTTT | NA | 15 | TRBV7-9 | TRBD1 | TRBJ1-6
CASSLKGAGEKLFF | TGTGCCAGCAGCCTAAAGGGGGCTGGAGAAAAACTGTTTTTT | NA | 14 | TRBV3-1 | TRBD1 | TRBJ1-4
CASSGGEPQHF | TGTGCCAGCAGTGGCGGGGAGCCCCAGCATTTT | NA | 11 | TRBV2 | NA | TRBJ1-5
CASSLGAGGRSNYGYTF | TGTGCCAGCAGTTTAGGAGCAGGAGGAAGGTCTAACTATGGCTACACCTTC | NA | 17 | TRBV12-3/TRBV12-4 | NA | TRBJ1-2
CSAGQGVGSHEQYF | TGCAGTGCTGGACAGGGGGTTGGGTCTCACGAGCAGTACTTC | NA | 14 | TRBV20-1 | TRBD1 | TRBJ2-7
CASSLDQSYEQYF | TGTGCCAGCAGCTTAGATCAGTCCTACGAGCAGTACTTC | NA | 13 | TRBV7-2 | NA | TRBJ2-7
CSVGGTQGGTDTQYF | TGCAGCGTTGGAGGAACACAGGGTGGAACAGATACGCAGTATTTT | NA | 15 | TRBV29-1 | NA | TRBJ2-3
CASSANNNSPLHF | TGTGCCAGTTCGGCAAATAATAATTCACCCCTCCACTTT | NA | 13 | TRBV6-1 | NA | TRBJ1-6
CASRHHTDTQYF | TGTGCCAGCAGGCACCATACAGATACGCAGTATTTT | NA | 12 | TRBV6-6 | NA | TRBJ2-3
CSARDSRRGTDTQYF | TGCAGTGCTAGAGACTCACGGAGGGGCACAGATACGCAGTATTTT | NA | 15 | TRBV20-1 | NA | TRBJ2-3